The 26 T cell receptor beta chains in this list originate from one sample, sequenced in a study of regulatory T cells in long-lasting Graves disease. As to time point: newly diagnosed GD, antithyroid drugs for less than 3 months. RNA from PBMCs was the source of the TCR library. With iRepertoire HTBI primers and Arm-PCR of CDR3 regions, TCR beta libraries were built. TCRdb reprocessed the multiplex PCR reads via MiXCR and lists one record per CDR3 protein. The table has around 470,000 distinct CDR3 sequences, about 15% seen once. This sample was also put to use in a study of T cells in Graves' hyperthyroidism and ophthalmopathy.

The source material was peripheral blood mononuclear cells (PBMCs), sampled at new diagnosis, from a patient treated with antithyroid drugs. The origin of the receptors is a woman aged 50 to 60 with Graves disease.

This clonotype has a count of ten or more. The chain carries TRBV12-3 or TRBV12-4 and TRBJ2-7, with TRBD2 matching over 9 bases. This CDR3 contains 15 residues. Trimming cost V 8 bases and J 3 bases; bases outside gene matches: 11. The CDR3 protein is CASRGGGGTFYEQYF. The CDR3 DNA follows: TGTGCCAGCCGCGGGGGGGGCGGTACCTTCTACGAGCAGTACTTC.

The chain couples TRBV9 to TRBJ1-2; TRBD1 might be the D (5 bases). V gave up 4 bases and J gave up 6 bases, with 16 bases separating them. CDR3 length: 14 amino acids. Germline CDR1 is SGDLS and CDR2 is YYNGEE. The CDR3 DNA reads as TGTGCCAGCAGCTCCGGAACCGGGACGAATGGCTACACCTTC. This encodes CASSSGTGTNGYTF.

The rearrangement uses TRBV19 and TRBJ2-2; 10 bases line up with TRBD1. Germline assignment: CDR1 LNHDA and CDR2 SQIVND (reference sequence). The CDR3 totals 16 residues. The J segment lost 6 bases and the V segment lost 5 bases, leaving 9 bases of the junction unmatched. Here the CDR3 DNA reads TGTGCCAGTAGTGGAATAGGGACAGGGGAGGCCGGGGAGCTGTTTTTT. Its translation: CASSGIGTGEAGELFF.

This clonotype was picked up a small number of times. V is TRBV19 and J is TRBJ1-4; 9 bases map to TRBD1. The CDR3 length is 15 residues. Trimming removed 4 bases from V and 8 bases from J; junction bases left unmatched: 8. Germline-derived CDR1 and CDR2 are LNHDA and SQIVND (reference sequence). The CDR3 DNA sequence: TGTGCCAGTAGTACGTCCGGGACAGGGTACGAAAAACTGTTTTTT. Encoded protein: CASSTSGTGYEKLFF.

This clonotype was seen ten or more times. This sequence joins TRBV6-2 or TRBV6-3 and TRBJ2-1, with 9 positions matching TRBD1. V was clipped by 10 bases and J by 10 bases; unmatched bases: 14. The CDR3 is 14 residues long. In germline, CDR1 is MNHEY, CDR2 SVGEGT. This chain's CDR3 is CATTGTGFRLEQFF. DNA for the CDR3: TGTGCCACTACCGGGACAGGGTTTAGATTAGAGCAGTTCTTC.

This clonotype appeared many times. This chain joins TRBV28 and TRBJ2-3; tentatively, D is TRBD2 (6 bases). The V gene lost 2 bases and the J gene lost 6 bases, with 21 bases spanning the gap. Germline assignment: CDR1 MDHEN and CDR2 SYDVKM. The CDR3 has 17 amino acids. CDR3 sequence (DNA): TGTGCCAGCAGTTTACCCTCTCGGGGGAAAAGACAGGATACGCAGTATTTT. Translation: CASSLPSRGKRQDTQYF.

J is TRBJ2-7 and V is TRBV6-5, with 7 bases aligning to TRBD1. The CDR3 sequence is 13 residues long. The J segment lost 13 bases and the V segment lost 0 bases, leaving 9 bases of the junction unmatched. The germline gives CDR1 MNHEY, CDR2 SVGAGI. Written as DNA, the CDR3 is TGTGCCAGCAGTTACTCCCCGGACAGGCCGGCATACTTC. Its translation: CASSYSPDRPAYF.

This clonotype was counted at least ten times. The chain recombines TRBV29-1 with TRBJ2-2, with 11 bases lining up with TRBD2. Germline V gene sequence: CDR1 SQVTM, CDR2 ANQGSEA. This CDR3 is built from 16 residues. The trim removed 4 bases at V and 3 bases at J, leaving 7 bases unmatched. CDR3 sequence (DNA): TGCAGCGTTGTTACTAGCGGGAGTTGGGACACCGGGGAGCTGTTTTTT. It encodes CSVVTSGSWDTGELFF.

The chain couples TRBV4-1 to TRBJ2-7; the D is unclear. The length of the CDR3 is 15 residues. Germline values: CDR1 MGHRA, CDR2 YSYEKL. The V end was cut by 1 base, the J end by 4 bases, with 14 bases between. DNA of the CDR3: TGCGCCAGCAGCCAAGTGACGGGTATTGAGTACGAGCAGTACTTC. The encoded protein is CASSQVTGIEYEQYF.

The CDR3 protein is CASSQQGADTGELFF. In DNA, the CDR3 is TGTGCCAGCAGCCAACAGGGGGCGGACACCGGGGAGCTGTTTTTT. This chain uses TRBV7-9 with TRBJ2-2; 9 bases agree with TRBD1. Germline V gene sequence: CDR1 SEHNR, CDR2 FQNEAQ (reference sequence). The CDR3 is made up of 15 amino acids. With V trimmed by 5 bases and J by 3 bases, 4 bases remained unmatched.

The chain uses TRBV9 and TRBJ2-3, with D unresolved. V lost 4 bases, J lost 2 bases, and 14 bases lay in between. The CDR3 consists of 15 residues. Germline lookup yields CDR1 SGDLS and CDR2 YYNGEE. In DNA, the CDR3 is TGTGCCAGCAGCCCAAGTCTGTTCGTCACAGATACGCAGTATTTT. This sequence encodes CASSPSLFVTDTQYF. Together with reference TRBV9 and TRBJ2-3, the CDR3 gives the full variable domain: DSGVTQTPKHLITATGQRVTLRCSPRSGDLSVYWYQQSLDQGLQFLIQYYNGEERAKGNILERFSAQQFPDLHSELNLSSLELGDSALYFCASSPSLFVTDTQYFGPGTRLTVL.

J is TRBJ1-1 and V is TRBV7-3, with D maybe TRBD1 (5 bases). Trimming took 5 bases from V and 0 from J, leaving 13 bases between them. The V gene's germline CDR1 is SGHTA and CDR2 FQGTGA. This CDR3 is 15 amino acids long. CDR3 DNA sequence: TGTGCCAGCAGCCCCTGGGGGGGGATGAACACTGAAGCTTTCTTT. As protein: CASSPWGGMNTEAFF.

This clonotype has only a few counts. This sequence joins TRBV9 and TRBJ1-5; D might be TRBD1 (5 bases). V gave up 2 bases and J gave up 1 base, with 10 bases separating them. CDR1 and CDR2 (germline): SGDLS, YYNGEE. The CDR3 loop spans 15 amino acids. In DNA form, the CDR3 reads TGTGCCAGCAGCGTCACGGGACGGAGCAATCAGCCCCAGCATTTT. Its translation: CASSVTGRSNQPQHF.

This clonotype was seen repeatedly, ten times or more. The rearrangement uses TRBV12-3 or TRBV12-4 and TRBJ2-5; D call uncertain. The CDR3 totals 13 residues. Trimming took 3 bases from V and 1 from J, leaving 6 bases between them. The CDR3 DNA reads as TGTGCCAGCAGTTTCACGGGCCAAGAGACCCAGTACTTC. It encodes CASSFTGQETQYF.

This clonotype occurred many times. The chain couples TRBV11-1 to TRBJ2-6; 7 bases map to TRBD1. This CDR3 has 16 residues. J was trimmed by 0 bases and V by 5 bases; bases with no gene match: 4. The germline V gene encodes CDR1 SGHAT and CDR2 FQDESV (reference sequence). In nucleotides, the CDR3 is TGTGCCAGCAGCCCCTACAGGGGCTCTGGGGCCAACGTCCTGACTTTC. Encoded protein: CASSPYRGSGANVLTF.

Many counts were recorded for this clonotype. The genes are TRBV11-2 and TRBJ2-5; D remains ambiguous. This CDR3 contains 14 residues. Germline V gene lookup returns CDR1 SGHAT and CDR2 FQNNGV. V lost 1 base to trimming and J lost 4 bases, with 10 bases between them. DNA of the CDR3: TGTGCCAGCAGCTTAGTCCGCCTCGGAGAGACCCAGTACTTC. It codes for CASSLVRLGETQYF.

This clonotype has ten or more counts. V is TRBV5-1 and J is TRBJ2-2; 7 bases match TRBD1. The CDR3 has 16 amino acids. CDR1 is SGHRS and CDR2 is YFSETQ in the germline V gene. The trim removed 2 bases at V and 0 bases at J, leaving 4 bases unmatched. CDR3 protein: CASSFSGTANTGELFF. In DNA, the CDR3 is TGCGCCAGCAGCTTTTCCGGGACAGCGAACACCGGGGAGCTGTTTTTT. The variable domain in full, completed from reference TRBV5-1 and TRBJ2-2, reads KAGVTQTPRYLIKTRGQQVTLSCSPISGHRSVSWYQQTPGQGLQFLFEYFSETQRNKGNFPGRFSGRQFSNSRSEMNVSTLELGDSALYLCASSFSGTANTGELFFGEGSRLTVL.

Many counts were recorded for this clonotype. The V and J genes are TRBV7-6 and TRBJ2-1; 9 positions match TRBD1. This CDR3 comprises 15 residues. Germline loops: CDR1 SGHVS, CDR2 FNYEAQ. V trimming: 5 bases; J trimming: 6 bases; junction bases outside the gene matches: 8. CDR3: CASSATGGESNEQFF. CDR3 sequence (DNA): TGTGCCAGCAGCGCAACAGGGGGCGAGAGCAATGAGCAGTTCTTC.

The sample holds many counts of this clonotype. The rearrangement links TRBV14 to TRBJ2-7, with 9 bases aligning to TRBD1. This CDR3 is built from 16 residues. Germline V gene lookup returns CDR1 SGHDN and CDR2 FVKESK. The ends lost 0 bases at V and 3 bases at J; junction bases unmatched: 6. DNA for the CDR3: TGTGCCAGCAGCCAAGACAGGACAGGGGCCCGCTACGAGCAGTACTTC. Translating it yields CASSQDRTGARYEQYF.

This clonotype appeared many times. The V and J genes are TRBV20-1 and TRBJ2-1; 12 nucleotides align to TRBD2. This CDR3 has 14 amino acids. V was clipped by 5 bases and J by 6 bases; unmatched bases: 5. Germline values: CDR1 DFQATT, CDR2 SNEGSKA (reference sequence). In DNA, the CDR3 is TGCAGTGCTTCTTGGACTAGCGGGACCAATGAGCAGTTCTTC. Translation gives CSASWTSGTNEQFF.

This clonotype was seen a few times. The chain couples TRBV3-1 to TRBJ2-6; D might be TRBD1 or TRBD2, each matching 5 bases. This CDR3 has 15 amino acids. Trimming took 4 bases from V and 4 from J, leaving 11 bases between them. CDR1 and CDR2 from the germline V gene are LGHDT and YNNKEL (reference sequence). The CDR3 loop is CASSLGTDGANVLTF. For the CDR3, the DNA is TGTGCCAGCAGCCTCGGGACCGACGGGGCCAACGTCCTGACTTTC.

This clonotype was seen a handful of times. The CDR3 bases are TGTGCCAGCAGGTTGACAGGGGGTTCAAACGAGCAGTACTTC. It is translated as CASRLTGGSNEQYF. The chain links TRBV7-9 to TRBJ2-7; 9 nucleotides match TRBD1. The CDR3 totals 14 residues. From germline, CDR1 is SEHNR and CDR2 FQNEAQ (reference sequence). Unmatched junction bases numbered 8, after V lost 6 bases and J lost 5 bases.

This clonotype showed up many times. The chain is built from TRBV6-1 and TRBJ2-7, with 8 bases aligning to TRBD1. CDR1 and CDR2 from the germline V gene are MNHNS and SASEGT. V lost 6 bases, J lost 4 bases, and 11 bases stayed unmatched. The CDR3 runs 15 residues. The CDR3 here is CASRRADRGNYEQYF. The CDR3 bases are TGTGCCAGCAGGCGGGCCGACAGGGGAAATTACGAGCAGTACTTC.

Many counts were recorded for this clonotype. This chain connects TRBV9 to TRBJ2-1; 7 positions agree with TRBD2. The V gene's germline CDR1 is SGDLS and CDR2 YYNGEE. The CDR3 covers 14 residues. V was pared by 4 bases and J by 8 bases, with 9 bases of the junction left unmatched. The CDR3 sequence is CASSSDGGGDEQFF. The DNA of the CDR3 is TGTGCCAGCAGCTCAGACGGGGGAGGGGATGAGCAGTTCTTC.

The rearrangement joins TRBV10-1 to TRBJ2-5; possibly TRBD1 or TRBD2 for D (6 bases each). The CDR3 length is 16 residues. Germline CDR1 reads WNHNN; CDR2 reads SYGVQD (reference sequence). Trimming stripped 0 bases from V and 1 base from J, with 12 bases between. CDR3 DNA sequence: TGCGCCAGCAGTGAGTCGTCGGGGGACACCCAAGAGACCCAGTACTTC. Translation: CASSESSGDTQETQYF.

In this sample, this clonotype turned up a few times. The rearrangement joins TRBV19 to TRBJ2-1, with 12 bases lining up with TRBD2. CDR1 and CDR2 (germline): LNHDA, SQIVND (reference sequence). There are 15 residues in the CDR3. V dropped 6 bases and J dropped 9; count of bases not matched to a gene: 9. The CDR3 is CASSVTSGRLPEQFF. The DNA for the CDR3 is TGTGCCAGTAGCGTTACTAGCGGGAGGCTCCCTGAGCAGTTCTTC.